A single sample gave rise to the 28 T cell receptor beta chains below, sequenced in a study of cytomegalovirus exposure and HLA in healthy donors (dated by TCRdb to 2015 to 2018). Receptor amplification or capture employed the immunoSEQ multiplex PCR assay. For the multiplex PCR, a mixture combining 60 forward primers for TCR Vbeta segments and 13 reverse primers for TCR Jbeta segments was used. The immuneACCESS repertoire file appears here via TCRdb, limited to in-frame rearrangements. These files lack a portion of the clones; in checked studies, under half of the deficit traces to unresolved V genes, and the cause of the others is not known. This sample comprises approximately 160,000 clones, 60% to 80% of them detected only once. The top ten hold about 0.64% of the sample. The sample comprised PBMCs. Source of these receptors: a male donor in good health and CMV-seronegative.

This clone was picked up a small number of times. This rearrangement joins TRBV7-2 to TRBJ2-5, with 7 bases aligning to TRBD1. Looked up from germline, CDR1 is SGHTA and CDR2 is FQGNSA. The CDR3 is 14 amino acids. Losses at the gene ends were 3 bases for V and 5 bases for J; bases not matched to a gene: 6. CDR3 nucleotides: TGTGCCAGCAGCTTTAAGGGGGCGCGCGAGACCCAGTACTTC. It is translated as CASSFKGARETQYF.

The gene calls are TRBV11-2 and TRBJ1-2, with D possibly TRBD1 on 6 matching bases. Trimming shortened V by 7 bases and J by 4 bases, and 13 bases separated the two germline ends. The CDR3 spans 13 residues. Germline assignment: CDR1 SGHAT and CDR2 FQNNGV. The CDR3 loop reads CASTITGPYGYTF. CDR3 bases: TGTGCCAGCACCATTACAGGGCCCTATGGCTACACCTTC.

The chain couples TRBV5-5 to TRBJ1-4; D gene unclear. The CDR3 totals 16 residues. CDR1 SGHKS and CDR2 YYEKEE come from the germline V gene (reference sequence). Trimming stripped 0 bases from V and 0 bases from J, with 9 bases between. Here the CDR3 DNA reads TGTGCCAGCAGCTTGGCGGGGAGACCAACTAATGAAAAACTGTTTTTT. Amino acids: CASSLAGRPTNEKLFF. Full variable domain (outside the CDR3, taken from reference TRBV5-5 and TRBJ1-4): DAGVTQSPTHLIKTRGQQVTLRCSPISGHKSVSWYQQVLGQGPQFIFQYYEKEERGRGNFPDRFSARQFPNYSSELNVNALLLGDSALYLCASSLAGRPTNEKLFFGSGTQLSVL.

The V call is TRBV4-3, the J call TRBJ2-7; 8 nucleotides align to TRBD1. CDR1 and CDR2 from the germline V gene are LGHNA and YSLEER. Germline trimming cut 3 bases from V and 1 base from J; bases unmatched to any gene: 5. The CDR3 covers 15 residues. CDR3 protein: CASSQRTGRSYEQYF. The CDR3 DNA sequence: TGCGCCAGCAGCCAGAGGACAGGGAGATCCTACGAGCAGTACTTC.

In this sample, this clone turned up a few times. This rearrangement joins TRBV25-1 to TRBJ2-2, with 12 bases that match TRBD2. Per germline, CDR1 MGHDK and CDR2 SYGVNS. The junction had 5 bases not matched to a gene; V was cut back by 8 bases and J by 4 bases. The CDR3 contains 15 residues. The CDR3 DNA follows: TGTGCCAGCGCCTCTAGCGGGAGGGCCACCGGGGAGCTGTTTTTT. Translated: CASASSGRATGELFF.

The chain employs TRBV6-5 and TRBJ2-7; 9 bases line up with TRBD1. The germline V gene has CDR1 MNHEY and CDR2 SVGAGI. This CDR3 contains 13 residues. Trimming at V came to 11 bases and at J to 2 bases, leaving 7 bases not matched to a gene. CDR3 bases: TGTGCCGCAAAGGGGACAGGGACCTACGAGCAGTACTTC. Translation gives CAAKGTGTYEQYF.

The chain employs TRBV4-3 and TRBJ2-1; 10 nucleotides match TRBD1. CDR1 LGHNA and CDR2 YSLEER come from the germline V gene. The CDR3 length is 15 residues. Germline trimming cut 3 bases from V and 7 bases from J; bases unmatched to any gene: 6. CDR3: CASSQEVGQGNEQFF. The CDR3 DNA sequence: TGCGCCAGCAGCCAGGAGGTGGGACAGGGGAATGAGCAGTTCTTC.

J is TRBJ1-1 and V is TRBV15; 8 bases are a match to TRBD1. Germline trimming cut 7 bases from V and 1 base from J; bases unmatched to any gene: 5. The CDR3 runs to 14 residues. Germline lookup yields CDR1 LNHNV and CDR2 YYDKDF (reference sequence). CDR3 sequence (DNA): TGTGCCACCATCACGGACAGGGAGAACACTGAAGCTTTCTTT. Translated, it gives CATITDRENTEAFF.

V and J are TRBV6-5 and TRBJ1-2, with 7 bases that match TRBD1. With 6 bases clipped from V and 6 bases from J, the junction kept 7 bases outside the gene matches. The CDR3 covers 13 residues. Germline V lookup: CDR1 MNHEY, CDR2 SVGAGI. The CDR3 DNA follows: TGTGCCAGCAGATTACAGGGGTATCATGGCTACACCTTC. Encoded protein: CASRLQGYHGYTF.

The chain uses TRBV4-3 and TRBJ2-5, with TRBD2 matching 8 bases. The CDR3 is 16 amino acids. The V and J ends lost 1 base and 2 bases, in that order; junction bases with no gene match: 6. Per germline, CDR1 LGHNA and CDR2 YSLEER. CDR3 bases: TGCGCCAGCAGCCAAGTAAAGCGCGGGAGGCAAGAGACCCAGTACTTC. This gives the protein CASSQVKRGRQETQYF.

The V call is TRBV29-1, the J call TRBJ2-4; D perhaps matches TRBD2 (6 bases). The CDR3 spans 12 residues. The germline V and J ends were trimmed by 7 bases and 8 bases, with 15 bases remaining between them. Per the germline V gene, CDR1 is SQVTM and CDR2 is ANQGSEA. The CDR3 region is CSAGDLGDIQYF. The CDR3, as DNA: TGCAGCGCGGGGGACTTGGGGGACATTCAGTACTTC.

This chain uses TRBV11-2 with TRBJ1-4; perhaps TRBD1 as D (6 bases). Germline V CDR1 and CDR2: SGHAT, FQNNGV. Trimming stripped 2 bases from V and 6 bases from J, with 13 bases between. The CDR3 consists of 15 residues. CDR3 coding DNA: TGTGCCAGCAGCTTACTCGTCAGGGGTTATGAAAAACTGTTTTTT. It translates to CASSLLVRGYEKLFF.

This clone was observed a handful of times. CDR3 sequence: CASSSRVGSNTEAFF. CDR3 DNA sequence: TGTGCCAGCAGTAGCCGTGTTGGGAGCAACACTGAAGCTTTCTTT. The chain is built from TRBV5-4 and TRBJ1-1, with D unresolved. The germline gives CDR1 SGHNT, CDR2 YYREEE (reference sequence). V was cut by 5 bases and J by 2 bases, with 16 bases left in between. CDR3 length: 15 amino acids.

This clone was observed a single time. V is TRBV9 and J is TRBJ2-1; D might be TRBD1 (6 bases). Germline V gives CDR1 SGDLS, CDR2 YYNGEE. The CDR3 runs to 12 residues. Trimming left V 4 bases short and J 8 bases short, with 10 bases between. DNA of the CDR3: TGTGCCAGCAGCCCCACAGGGCATGAGCAGTTCTTC. It translates to CASSPTGHEQFF.

The chain recombines TRBV6-5 with TRBJ1-2, with TRBD1 identical over 8 bases. The CDR3 has 15 residues. CDR1 and CDR2 from the germline V gene are MNHEY and SVGAGI. The trim removed 4 bases at V and 5 bases at J, leaving 9 bases unmatched. The CDR3: CASSSTGGEGYGYTF. The CDR3 coding sequence is TGTGCCAGCAGTTCAACAGGGGGAGAAGGGTATGGCTACACCTTC.

V is TRBV19 and J is TRBJ2-6; TRBD1 might be the D (6 bases). Trimming shortened V by 10 bases and J by 4 bases, and 11 bases separated the two germline ends. Germline values: CDR1 LNHDA, CDR2 SQIVND (reference sequence). The CDR3 runs to 13 residues. CDR3 protein: CATQGVGANVLTF. In nucleotides, the CDR3 is TGTGCCACACAGGGTGTGGGGGCCAACGTCCTGACTTTC.

The chain has TRBV5-1 and TRBJ1-2; 10 nucleotides agree with TRBD1. The germline CDR1 and CDR2 sequences are SGHRS and YFSETQ. Germline trimming cut 3 bases from V and 0 bases from J; bases unmatched to any gene: 5. The CDR3 is 16 amino acids. In DNA, the CDR3 is TGCGCCAGCAGCTCGCCGGGGACAGGGGCTAACTATGGCTACACCTTC. Translation: CASSSPGTGANYGYTF.

The chain links TRBV21-1 to TRBJ2-7; the DNA was not compared with TRBD2, the D call given in the table. TRBV21-1 constitutes a pseudogene. The length of the CDR3 is 17 residues. As DNA, the CDR3 is TGTGCCAGCAGCAAATTAGCTGGTGACCCACACGTCTACGAGCAGTACTTC. As protein: CASSKLAGDPHVYEQYF.

The V gene is TRBV5-4, the J gene TRBJ2-1; 7 bases are a match to TRBD1. The germline V gene encodes CDR1 SGHNT and CDR2 YYREEE (reference sequence). The CDR3 extends over 15 amino acids. V was pared by 5 bases and J by 9 bases, with 14 bases of the junction left unmatched. CDR3 residues: CASRPGTVGQGEQFF. Written as DNA, the CDR3 is TGTGCCAGCAGGCCTGGGACAGTAGGTCAGGGTGAGCAGTTCTTC.

V gene TRBV30 combines with J gene TRBJ1-1; TRBD1 might be the D (5 bases). Germline assignment: CDR1 GTSNPN and CDR2 SVGIG (reference sequence). The CDR3 length is 14 residues. Deletions cut 3 bases from V and 1 base from J, with 12 bases between. The CDR3 DNA is TGTGCCTGGAGCCTCAGGGCCTCGAACACTGAAGCTTTCTTT. It translates to CAWSLRASNTEAFF.

Here the CDR3 DNA reads TGTGCCAGCAGTCCGGGACAGGGCTATGGCTACACCTTC. It codes for CASSPGQGYGYTF. V gene TRBV27 combines with J gene TRBJ1-2; 9 bases match TRBD1. The CDR3 loop spans 13 amino acids. Trimming at V came to 5 bases and at J to 4 bases, leaving 2 bases not matched to a gene. The germline gives CDR1 MNHEY, CDR2 SMNVEV (reference sequence).

The chain employs TRBV9 and TRBJ2-5; 14 nucleotides line up with TRBD2. The trim removed 0 bases at V and 5 bases at J, leaving 6 bases unmatched. The CDR3 is 17 amino acids. Per germline, CDR1 SGDLS and CDR2 YYNGEE. The CDR3 DNA reads TGTGCCAGCAGCGTAGGACTAGCGGGGGGGCTAGGTGAGACCCAGTACTTC. As protein: CASSVGLAGGLGETQYF. The entire variable domain, with the rest obtained from reference TRBV9 and TRBJ2-5, is as follows: DSGVTQTPKHLITATGQRVTLRCSPRSGDLSVYWYQQSLDQGLQFLIQYYNGEERAKGNILERFSAQQFPDLHSELNLSSLELGDSALYFCASSVGLAGGLGETQYFGPGTRLLVL.

The sample holds one count of this clone. The V and J genes are TRBV15 and TRBJ2-5; TRBD1 matches 10 bases. With the DNA end fitting TRBJ2-7 better, the J assignment may be wrong. The CDR3 is made up of 16 amino acids. Germline CDR1 and CDR2: LNHNV and YYDKDF (reference sequence). As DNA, the CDR3 is TGTGCCACCAGCAGACCGGGACAGGGGATTCCTGGCGAGCAGTACTTC. Translated, it gives CATSRPGQGIPGEQYF.

The gene calls are TRBV30 and TRBJ1-2; D ambiguous. The CDR3 covers 13 residues. Germline lookup yields CDR1 GTSNPN and CDR2 SVGIG (reference sequence). V dropped 4 bases and J dropped 4 bases, with 13 bases sitting between them. The CDR3 spells CAWTGDPVYGYTF. The CDR3 nucleotides read TGTGCCTGGACGGGAGATCCTGTCTATGGCTACACCTTC.

This chain uses TRBV4-3 with TRBJ2-1; TRBD1 aligns across 9 bases. The germline V gene has CDR1 LGHNA and CDR2 YSLEER. The CDR3 has 16 amino acids. The V segment lost 3 bases and the J segment 7 bases; nucleotides outside the gene matches: 10. CDR3 DNA sequence: TGCGCCAGCAGCCAGAAACAGGGGGCGGGTGGGAATGAGCAGTTCTTC. This encodes CASSQKQGAGGNEQFF.

This chain uses TRBV6-5 with TRBJ1-2; 8 nucleotides line up with TRBD1. The length of the CDR3 is 12 residues. Germline CDR1 and CDR2: MNHEY and SVGAGI. Trimming at V came to 6 bases and at J to 6 bases, leaving 3 bases not matched to a gene. This CDR3 reads CASRLTGDGYTF. As DNA, the CDR3 is TGTGCCAGCAGATTGACAGGGGATGGCTACACCTTC.

This clone showed up just a few times. V is TRBV9 and J is TRBJ2-1; D perhaps matches TRBD1 (6 bases). The CDR3 loop spans 16 amino acids. Germline V gene sequence: CDR1 SGDLS, CDR2 YYNGEE. Deletions cut 4 bases from V and 0 bases from J, with 14 bases between. The CDR3 DNA is TGTGCCAGCAGCCTCACGGACAGTAGCTCCTACAATGAGCAGTTCTTC. The encoded protein is CASSLTDSSSYNEQFF.

This clone appeared a few times. The chain is built from TRBV4-3 and TRBJ1-1; D gene unclear. V gave up 0 bases and J gave up 7 bases, with 12 bases separating them. This CDR3 contains 14 residues. The V gene's germline CDR1 is LGHNA and CDR2 YSLEER. CDR3 nucleotides: TGCGCCAGCAGCCAAGATCACAGCTTCCTTGAAGCTTTCTTT. Its protein is CASSQDHSFLEAFF.